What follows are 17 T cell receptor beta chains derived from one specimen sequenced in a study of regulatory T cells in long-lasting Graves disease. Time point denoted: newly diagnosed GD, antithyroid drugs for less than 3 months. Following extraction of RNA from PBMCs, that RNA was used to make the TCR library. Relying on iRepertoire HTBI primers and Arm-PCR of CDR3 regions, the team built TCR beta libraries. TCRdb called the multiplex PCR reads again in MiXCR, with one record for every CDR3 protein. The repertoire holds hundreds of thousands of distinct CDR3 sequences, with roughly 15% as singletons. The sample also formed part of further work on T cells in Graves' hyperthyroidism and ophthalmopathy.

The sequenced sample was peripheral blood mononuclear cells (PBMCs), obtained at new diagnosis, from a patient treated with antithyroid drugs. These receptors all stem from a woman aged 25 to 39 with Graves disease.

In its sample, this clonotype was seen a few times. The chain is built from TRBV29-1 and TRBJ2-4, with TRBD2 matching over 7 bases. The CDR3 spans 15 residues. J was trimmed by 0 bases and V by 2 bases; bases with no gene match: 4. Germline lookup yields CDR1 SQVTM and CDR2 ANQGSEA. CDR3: CSVERPGGAKNIQYF. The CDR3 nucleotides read TGCAGCGTTGAAAGGCCGGGGGGAGCCAAAAACATTCAGTACTTC.

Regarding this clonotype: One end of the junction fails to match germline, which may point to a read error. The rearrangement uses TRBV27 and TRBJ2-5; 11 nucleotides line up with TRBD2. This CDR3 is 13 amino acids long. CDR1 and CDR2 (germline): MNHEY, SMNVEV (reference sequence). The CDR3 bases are TGTGTCAGCAGTTTATCCGGGACTAGCGGCAAGTACTTC. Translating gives CVSSLSGTSGKYF.

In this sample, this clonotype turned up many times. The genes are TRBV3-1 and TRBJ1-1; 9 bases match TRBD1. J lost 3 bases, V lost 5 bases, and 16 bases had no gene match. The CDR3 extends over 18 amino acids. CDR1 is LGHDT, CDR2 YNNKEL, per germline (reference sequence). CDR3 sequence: CASSTTFNRGRMDTEAFF. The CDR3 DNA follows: TGTGCCAGCAGCACCACCTTCAACAGGGGGCGCATGGACACTGAAGCTTTCTTT.

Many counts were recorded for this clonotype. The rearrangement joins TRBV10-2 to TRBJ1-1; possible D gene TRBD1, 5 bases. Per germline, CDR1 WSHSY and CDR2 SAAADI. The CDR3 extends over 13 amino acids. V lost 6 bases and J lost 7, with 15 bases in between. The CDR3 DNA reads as TGCGCCAGCAGGAGGGACGGCGTCTTTGAAGCTTTCTTT. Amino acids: CASRRDGVFEAFF.

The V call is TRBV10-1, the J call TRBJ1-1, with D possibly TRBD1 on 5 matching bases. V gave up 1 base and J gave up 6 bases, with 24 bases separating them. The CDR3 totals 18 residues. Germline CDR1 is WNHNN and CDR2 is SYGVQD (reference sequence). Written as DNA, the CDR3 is TGCGCCAGCAGTGAGTACATTCCGGGGACGAGTTGGGACGCTGAAGCTTTCTTT. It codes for CASSEYIPGTSWDAEAFF.

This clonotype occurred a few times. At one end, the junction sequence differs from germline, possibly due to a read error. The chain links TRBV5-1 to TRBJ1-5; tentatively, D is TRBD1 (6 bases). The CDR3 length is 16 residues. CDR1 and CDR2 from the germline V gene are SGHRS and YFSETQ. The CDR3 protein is CASSPRLAGVNQPQHF. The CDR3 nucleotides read TGTGCCAGCAGCCCTCGCCTGGCAGGGGTCAATCAGCCCCAGCATTTT.

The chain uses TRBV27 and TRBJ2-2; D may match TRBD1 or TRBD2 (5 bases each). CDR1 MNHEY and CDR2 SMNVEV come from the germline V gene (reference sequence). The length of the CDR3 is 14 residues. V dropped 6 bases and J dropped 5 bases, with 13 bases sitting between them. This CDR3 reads CASSLSWGTGELFF. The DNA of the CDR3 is TGTGCCAGCAGCCTCAGCTGGGGGACCGGGGAGCTGTTTTTT.

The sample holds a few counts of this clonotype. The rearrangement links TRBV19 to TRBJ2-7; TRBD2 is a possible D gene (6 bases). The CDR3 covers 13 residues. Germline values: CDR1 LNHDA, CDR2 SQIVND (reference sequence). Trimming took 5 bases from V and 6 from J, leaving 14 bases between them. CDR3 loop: CASSYSGGSEQYF. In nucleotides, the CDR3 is TGTGCCAGTAGTTATAGCGGTGGTAGCGAGCAGTACTTC.

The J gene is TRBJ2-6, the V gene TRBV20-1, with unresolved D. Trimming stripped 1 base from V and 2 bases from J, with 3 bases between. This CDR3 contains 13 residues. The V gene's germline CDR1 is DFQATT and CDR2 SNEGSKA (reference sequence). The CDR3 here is CSARVPGANVLTF. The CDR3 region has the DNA TGCAGTGCTAGAGTTCCTGGGGCCAACGTCCTGACTTTC.

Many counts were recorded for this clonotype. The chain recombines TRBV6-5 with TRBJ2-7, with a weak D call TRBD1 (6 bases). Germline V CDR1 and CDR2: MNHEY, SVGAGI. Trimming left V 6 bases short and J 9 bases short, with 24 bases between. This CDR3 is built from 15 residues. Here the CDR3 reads CASSYTGYPTMGQYF. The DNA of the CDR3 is TGTGCCAGCAGCTACACAGGGTACCCCACTATGGGGCAGTACTTC.

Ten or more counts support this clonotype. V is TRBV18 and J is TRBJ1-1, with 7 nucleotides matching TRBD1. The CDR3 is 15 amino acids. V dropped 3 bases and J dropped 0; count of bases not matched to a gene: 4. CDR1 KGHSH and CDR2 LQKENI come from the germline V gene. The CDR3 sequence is CASSPGRGMNTEAFF. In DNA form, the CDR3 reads TGTGCCAGCTCACCGGGCAGGGGGATGAACACTGAAGCTTTCTTT.

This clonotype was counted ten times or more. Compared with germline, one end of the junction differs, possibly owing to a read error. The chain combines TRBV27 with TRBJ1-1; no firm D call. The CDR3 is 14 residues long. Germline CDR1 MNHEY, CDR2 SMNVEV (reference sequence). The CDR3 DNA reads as TGTGCCAGCAGCTTATCCGACGGGAACACTGAAGCTTTCTTT. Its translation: CASSLSDGNTEAFF.

CDR3 sequence: CAWRKVQGKGGELFF. DNA of the CDR3: TGTGCCTGGAGGAAGGTACAGGGAAAGGGCGGGGAGCTGTTTTTT. The J gene is TRBJ2-2, the V gene TRBV30; D is possibly TRBD1 (6 bases). Germline V CDR1 and CDR2: GTSNPN, SVGIG (reference sequence). V gave up 3 bases and J gave up 7 bases, with 18 bases separating them. CDR3 length: 15 residues.

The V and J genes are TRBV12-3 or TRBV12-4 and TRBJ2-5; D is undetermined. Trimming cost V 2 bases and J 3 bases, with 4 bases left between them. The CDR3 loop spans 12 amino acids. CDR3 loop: CASSLIEETQYF. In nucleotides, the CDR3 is TGTGCCAGCAGTTTAATAGAAGAGACCCAGTACTTC.

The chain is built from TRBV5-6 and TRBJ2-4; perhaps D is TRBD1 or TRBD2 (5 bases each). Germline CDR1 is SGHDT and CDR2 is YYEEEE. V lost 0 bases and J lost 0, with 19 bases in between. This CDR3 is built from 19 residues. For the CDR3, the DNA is TGTGCCAGCAGCTTGGCCCGGGTTGGGGGTTCGCTAGCCAAAAACATTCAGTACTTC. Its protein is CASSLARVGGSLAKNIQYF.

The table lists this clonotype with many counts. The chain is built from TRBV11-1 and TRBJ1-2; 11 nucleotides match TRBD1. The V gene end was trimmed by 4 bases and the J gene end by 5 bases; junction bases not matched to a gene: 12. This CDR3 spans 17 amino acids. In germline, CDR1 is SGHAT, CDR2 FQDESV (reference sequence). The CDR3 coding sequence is TGTGCCAGCAGCTCTAACCCCCCCGGGACAGGGGGTTATGGCTACACCTTC. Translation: CASSSNPPGTGGYGYTF.

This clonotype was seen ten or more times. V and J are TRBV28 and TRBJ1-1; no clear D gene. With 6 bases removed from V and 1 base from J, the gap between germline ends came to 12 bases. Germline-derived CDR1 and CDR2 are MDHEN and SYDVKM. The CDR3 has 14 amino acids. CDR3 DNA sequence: TGTGCCAGCAGGTGGGTTCAGCCGAACACTGAAGCTTTCTTT. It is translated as CASRWVQPNTEAFF.